The clone carrying this TCR beta chain came up once. The CDR3 has 15 amino acids. V was pared by 1 base and J by 3 bases, with 1 base of the junction left unmatched. Germline CDR1 SGHVS, CDR2 FQNEAQ. The sample belongs to a study of blood T cell repertoires in COVID-19. About the study: Specimens from acute and convalescent COVID-19 originated in the United States, Italy and Spain. Sources were T cells, B-cell-depleted T cells, or PBMCs; the material itself was cDNA or gDNA.

In the original analysis: It was from reference gene primer amplification that nucleated cell counts were estimated. Sequencing was performed with immunoSEQ multiplex PCR; in TCRdb, only in-frame clones are kept and a portion is missing. For V, J and clone size, that table is used; D and trimming come from the DNA. The data contain about 120,000 clones, about 74% of them singletons. The rearrangement joins TRBV7-8 to TRBJ2-7; 12 bases map to TRBD2. The sequence derives from a human donor in a cohort sampled during active COVID-19. The sample consisted of peripheral blood. CDR3 in DNA: TGTGCCAGCAGCTTAGGGACTAGCGGGGACTACGAGCAGTACTTC. It translates to CASSLGTSGDYEQYF. The full variable domain, completed using reference TRBV7-8 and TRBJ2-7, is GAGVSQSPRYKVAKRGQDVALRCDPISGHVSLFWYQQALGQGPEFLTYFQNEAQLDKSGLPSDRFFAERPEGSVSTLKIQRTQQEDSAVYLCASSLGTSGDYEQYFGPGTRLTVT.